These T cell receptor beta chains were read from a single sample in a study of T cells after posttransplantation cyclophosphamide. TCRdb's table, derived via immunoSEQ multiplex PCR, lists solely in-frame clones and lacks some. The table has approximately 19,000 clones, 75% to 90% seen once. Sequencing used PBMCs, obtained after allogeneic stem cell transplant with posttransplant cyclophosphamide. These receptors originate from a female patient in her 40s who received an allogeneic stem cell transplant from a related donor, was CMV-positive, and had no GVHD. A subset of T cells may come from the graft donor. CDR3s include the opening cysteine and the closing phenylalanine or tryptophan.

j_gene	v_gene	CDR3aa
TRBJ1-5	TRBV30	CAWSVQDAGNQPQHF
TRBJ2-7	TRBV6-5	CASSYSATVTSYEQYF
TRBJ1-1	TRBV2	CASSEALGGTEAFF
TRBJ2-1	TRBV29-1	CSAGISSSYNEQFF
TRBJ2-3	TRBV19	CASSIVSLAGDLISTDTQYF
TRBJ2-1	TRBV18	CASSRGRDKSYNEQFF
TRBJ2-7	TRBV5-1	CASSLAGQSYEQYF
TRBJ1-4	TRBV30	CAWSVRTVPTNEKLFF
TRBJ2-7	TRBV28	CASRSPGQGANEQYF
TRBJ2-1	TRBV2	CASTVRSSGHNEQFF
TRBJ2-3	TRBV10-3	CAISGAGLAGTDTQYF
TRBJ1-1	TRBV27	CASSSLEVNTEAFF
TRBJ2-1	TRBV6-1	CASSEAGQGSNEQFF
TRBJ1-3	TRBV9	CASTSGGAGNTIYF
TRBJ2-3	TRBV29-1	CSVDGGISTDTQYF
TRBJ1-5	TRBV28	CASTYSNQPQHF
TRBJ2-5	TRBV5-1	CASSPTSGREYWETQYF
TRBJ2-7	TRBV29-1	CSVKRDSWNEQYF
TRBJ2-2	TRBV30	CAWREGLAGGEWLFF
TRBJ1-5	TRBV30	CAWSEGAGGNQPQHF
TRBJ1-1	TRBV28	CASYRDIVYTEAFF
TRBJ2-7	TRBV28	CAIPIMPAGGPSEQYF
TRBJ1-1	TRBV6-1	CASSEREGTEAFF
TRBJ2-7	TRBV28	CATQFDTSGREYF
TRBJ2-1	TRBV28	CASSLPPSPGTSGRRWMNEQFF
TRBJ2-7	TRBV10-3	CAIASSGRGTYEQYF
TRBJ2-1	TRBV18	CASSLLAGPSFSYNEQFF
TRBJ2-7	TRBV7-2	CASSSLSGRAGEQYF
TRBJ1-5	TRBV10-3	CAISAFSNQPQHF
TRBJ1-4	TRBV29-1	CSVEGRRRPTNEKLFF
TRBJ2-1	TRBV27	CASSSYPGLSNEQFF
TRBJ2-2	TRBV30	CAWVWRAGELFF
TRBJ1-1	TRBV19	CASSNADRGHTEAFF
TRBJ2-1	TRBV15	CATKGGRGSNEQFF
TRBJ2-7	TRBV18	CASSNSGRTYEQYF
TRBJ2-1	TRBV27	CASSKQGGSTLRNEQFF
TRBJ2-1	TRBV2	CAIVPPSGGPSEQFF
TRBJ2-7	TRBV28	CASSFPRSEQYF
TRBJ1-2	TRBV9	CASSVEGLNYGYTF
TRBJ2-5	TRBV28	CASSFFAAGAGETQYF
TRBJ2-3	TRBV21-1	CAIILGTSGYTDTQYF
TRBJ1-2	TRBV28	CASSLPLGGANYGYTF
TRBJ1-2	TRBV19	CASSIGDNLFNYGYTF
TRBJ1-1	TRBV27	CASSLSVQGATEAFF
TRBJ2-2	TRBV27	CASSLRDSGNTGELFF
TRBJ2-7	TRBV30	CAWSVVSIPYEQYF
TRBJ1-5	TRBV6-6	CASSYLGQSQHF
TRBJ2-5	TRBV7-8	CASSRRNRGRETQYF
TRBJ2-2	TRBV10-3	CAISVKQGPPGGELFF
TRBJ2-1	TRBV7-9	CASSLVGASNNEQFF
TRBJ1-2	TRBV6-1	CASSLGPLDGYTF
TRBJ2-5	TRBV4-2	CASSQGDQETQYF
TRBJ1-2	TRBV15	CATSSSQGAGGGYTF
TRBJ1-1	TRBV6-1	CASIRTGYAEAFF
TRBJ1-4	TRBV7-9	CASSLKGQGGEKLFF
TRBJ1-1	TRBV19	CASETGGVPVEAFF